One and the same sample provided the 8 T cell receptor beta chains below, sequenced in a study of shared clonotypes between healthy human individuals. Measured with immunoSEQ multiplex PCR; TCRdb has only the in-frame clones, and not every one. The sample has about 92,000 clones, almost 70% seen once. Sequenced sample: memory CD8+ T cells sorted from blood. Subset reported: CD45RO+ cells pooled with CCR7-negative TemRA cells. These receptors originate from a man in his thirties or forties in good health.

This clone has only one observation. The chain is built from TRBV7-2 and TRBJ2-5; possibly TRBD2 for D (6 bases). The CDR3 sequence is 15 residues long. Looked up from germline, CDR1 is SGHTA and CDR2 is FQGNSA. Trimming pared 6 bases from V and 0 bases from J, leaving 14 bases between. CDR3: CASRWRDRYQETQYF. The CDR3 nucleotides are TGTGCCAGCAGGTGGAGGGATAGGTACCAAGAGACCCAGTACTTC.

The chain has TRBV11-2 and TRBJ2-4; D not certain. V was trimmed by 0 bases and J by 1 base, leaving 10 bases between them. CDR1 and CDR2 (germline): SGHAT, FQNNGV. This CDR3 has 16 amino acids. CDR3 nucleotides: TGTGCCAGCAGCTTAGACGCGTCACGGGCCAAAAACATTCAGTACTTC. Translation gives CASSLDASRAKNIQYF.

CDR3 bases: TGTGCCAGCGGCGGTGGGGCAGGGTCCTACAATGAGCAGTTCTTC. Its translation is CASGGGAGSYNEQFF. The chain is built from TRBV6-1 and TRBJ2-1; TRBD1 might be the D (5 bases). Trimming cost V 8 bases and J 1 base, with 15 bases left between them. The CDR3 consists of 15 residues. The V gene's germline CDR1 is MNHNS and CDR2 SASEGT.

The chain uses TRBV6-1 and TRBJ2-7; D remains unclear. The germline V gene encodes CDR1 MNHNS and CDR2 SASEGT. The CDR3 is made up of 16 amino acids. V dropped 3 bases and J dropped 4 bases, with 19 bases sitting between them. CDR3 DNA sequence: TGTGCCAGCAGTGAGCAAAGGACCCAACTGTCGTACGAGCAGTACTTC. This sequence encodes CASSEQRTQLSYEQYF.

The chain couples TRBV14 to TRBJ2-1, with TRBD1 matching 8 bases. CDR1 SGHDN and CDR2 FVKESK come from the germline V gene. The CDR3 is made up of 16 amino acids. Trimming removed 3 bases from V and 4 bases from J; junction bases left unmatched: 8. CDR3 region: CASSQTRTGLYNEQFF. The CDR3 bases are TGTGCCAGCAGCCAGACAAGGACAGGGCTATACAATGAGCAGTTCTTC.

Comment on this clone: Other DNA sequences in this specimen translate into the identical CDR3. The chain has TRBV6-5 and TRBJ2-7; D gene uncertain. The CDR3 sequence is 13 residues long. Germline V lookup: CDR1 MNHEY, CDR2 SVGAGI. V lost 4 bases and J lost 2, with 9 bases in between. CDR3 in amino acids: CASSSTGAYEQYF. The CDR3 nucleotides read TGTGCCAGCAGTTCGACTGGAGCCTACGAGCAGTACTTC.

The chain combines TRBV4-3 with TRBJ2-5; D not certain. Trimming stripped 2 bases from V and 5 bases from J, with 18 bases between. The CDR3 extends over 16 amino acids. From germline, CDR1 is LGHNA and CDR2 YSLEER. The CDR3 spells CASSQLSAEPFETQYF. In DNA form, the CDR3 reads TGCGCCAGCAGCCAACTAAGTGCGGAACCTTTTGAGACCCAGTACTTC.

CDR3 protein: CASSLVLGVISYEQYF. The CDR3 nucleotides are TGTGCCAGCAGCTTAGTCTTGGGGGTAATCTCCTACGAGCAGTACTTC. This chain joins TRBV11-2 and TRBJ2-7; D may be TRBD1 or TRBD2 (5 bases each). Germline V gene data show CDR1 as SGHAT and CDR2 as FQNNGV. Trimming removed 1 base at V and 0 bases at J, with 13 bases between. CDR3 length: 16 amino acids. Variable domain in full (rest from reference TRBV11-2 and TRBJ2-7): EAGVAQSPRYKIIEKRQSVAFWCNPISGHATLYWYQQILGQGPKLLIQFQNNGVVDDSQLPKDRFSAERLKGVDSTLKIQPAKLEDSAVYLCASSLVLGVISYEQYFGPGTRLTVT.